This is a list of T cell receptor beta chains from one sample in a study of cytomegalovirus exposure and HLA in healthy donors. Measured with immunoSEQ multiplex PCR; TCRdb has only the in-frame clones, and not every one. Of 80,000 to 130,000 clones listed, roughly 75% are singletons. The source material was PBMCs. Receptor source: a male donor in good health and CMV-seropositive. Both conserved end residues are part of each CDR3. Fields, in order: CDR3 length, D gene, V gene, J gene, clone size, CDR3 DNA, CDR3 protein. D genes are given only for firm matches. A clone size is listed for some rows: how often the clone was seen (once, few, many), or a class if it is expanded.

CDR3 length: 14
D gene: NA
V gene: TRBV6-5
J gene: TRBJ2-1
clone size: few
CDR3 DNA: TGTGCCAGTCAGGACGGGGGAACTTACAATGAGCAGTTCTTC
CDR3 protein: CASQDGGTYNEQFF

CDR3 length: 14
D gene: NA
V gene: TRBV7-9
J gene: TRBJ2-7
clone size: NA
CDR3 DNA: TGTGCCAGCAGCTCCTCGGGACACCCTTACGAGCAGTACTTC
CDR3 protein: CASSSSGHPYEQYF

CDR3 length: 11
D gene: NA
V gene: TRBV11-3
J gene: TRBJ1-1
clone size: NA
CDR3 DNA: TGTGCCAGCAGGGAGAGCACTGAAGCTTTCTTT
CDR3 protein: CASRESTEAFF

CDR3 length: 14
D gene: TRBD2
V gene: TRBV7-9
J gene: TRBJ2-7
clone size: few
CDR3 DNA: TGTGCCAGCAGCTTAGTCGTCGGGGGGTCCGAGCAGTACTTC
CDR3 protein: CASSLVVGGSEQYF

CDR3 length: 13
D gene: NA
V gene: TRBV9
J gene: TRBJ2-3
clone size: few
CDR3 DNA: TGTGCCAGCAGCCAAACGGGGGAGGATACGCAGTATTTT
CDR3 protein: CASSQTGEDTQYF

CDR3 length: 15
D gene: NA
V gene: TRBV5-1
J gene: TRBJ2-2
clone size: NA
CDR3 DNA: TGCGCCAGCAGCTTTGACCAGCGTCGGACCGGGGAGCTGTTTTTT
CDR3 protein: CASSFDQRRTGELFF

CDR3 length: 15
D gene: NA
V gene: TRBV11-3
J gene: TRBJ2-1
clone size: few
CDR3 DNA: TGTGCCAGCAGCCGCTGGGGGGGGGCTAACAATGAGCAGTTCTTC
CDR3 protein: CASSRWGGANNEQFF

CDR3 length: 18
D gene: NA
V gene: TRBV21-1
J gene: TRBJ2-7
clone size: NA
CDR3 DNA: TGTGCCAGCAGCAAATCCACCACGGAGGGGGGGCTTTCCTACGAGCAGTACTTC
CDR3 protein: CASSKSTTEGGLSYEQYF

CDR3 length: 15
D gene: TRBD1
V gene: TRBV11-2
J gene: TRBJ2-5
clone size: NA
CDR3 DNA: TGTGCCAGCAGCTCACGACAGGGTTATGGAGAGACCCAGTACTTC
CDR3 protein: CASSSRQGYGETQYF

CDR3 length: 13
D gene: NA
V gene: TRBV19
J gene: TRBJ1-1
clone size: NA
CDR3 DNA: TGTGCCAGTAGTATTCGACAGAACACTGAAGCTTTCTTT
CDR3 protein: CASSIRQNTEAFF

CDR3 length: 19
D gene: TRBD1
V gene: TRBV19
J gene: TRBJ2-6
clone size: NA
CDR3 DNA: TGTGCCAGTAGTCCCCGGGGGTGGGGACAGGGGTCGGGGGCCAACGTCCTGACTTTC
CDR3 protein: CASSPRGWGQGSGANVLTF

CDR3 length: 16
D gene: NA
V gene: TRBV7-2
J gene: TRBJ2-6
clone size: NA
CDR3 DNA: TGTGCCAGCAGCTTAGACAGGTCCTCTGGGGCCAACGTCCTGACTTTC
CDR3 protein: CASSLDRSSGANVLTF

CDR3 length: 17
D gene: NA
V gene: TRBV27
J gene: TRBJ1-4
clone size: NA
CDR3 DNA: TGTGCCAGCAGTTTATCGGCGACAGGAGCAACTAATGAAAAACTGTTTTTT
CDR3 protein: CASSLSATGATNEKLFF

CDR3 length: 13
D gene: TRBD1
V gene: TRBV6-1
J gene: TRBJ1-5
clone size: NA
CDR3 DNA: TGTGCCAGCCACAGGGGGCTCAATCAGCCCCAGCATTTT
CDR3 protein: CASHRGLNQPQHF

CDR3 length: 17
D gene: TRBD1
V gene: TRBV7-3
J gene: TRBJ2-2
clone size: NA
CDR3 DNA: TGTGCCAGCAGCCCAAACCGGGACAGAAGGGACACCGGGGAGCTGTTTTTT
CDR3 protein: CASSPNRDRRDTGELFF

CDR3 length: 15
D gene: NA
V gene: TRBV15
J gene: TRBJ1-2
clone size: once
CDR3 DNA: TGTGCCACCAGCAGACCTCTCCCCCAGAACTATGGCTACACCTTC
CDR3 protein: CATSRPLPQNYGYTF

CDR3 length: 15
D gene: NA
V gene: TRBV7-2
J gene: TRBJ1-5
clone size: NA
CDR3 DNA: TGTGCCAGCAGCTTAGTTAGGCAGGGGAATCAGCCCCAGCATTTT
CDR3 protein: CASSLVRQGNQPQHF

CDR3 length: 17
D gene: NA
V gene: TRBV4-2
J gene: TRBJ2-1
clone size: NA
CDR3 DNA: TGTGCCAGCAGCCAAGAAGGCGCGGGGGCTCCCTACAATGAGCAGTTCTTC
CDR3 protein: CASSQEGAGAPYNEQFF

CDR3 length: 13
D gene: TRBD2
V gene: TRBV19
J gene: TRBJ2-5
clone size: NA
CDR3 DNA: TGTGCCAGTAGGGGGCGGGGGAAAGAGACCCAGTACTTC
CDR3 protein: CASRGRGKETQYF

CDR3 length: 14
D gene: NA
V gene: TRBV2
J gene: TRBJ1-3
clone size: NA
CDR3 DNA: TGTGCCAGCAGTCGCACGAGCTCTGGAAACACCATATATTTT
CDR3 protein: CASSRTSSGNTIYF

CDR3 length: 14
D gene: NA
V gene: TRBV18
J gene: TRBJ2-3
clone size: few
CDR3 DNA: TGTGCCAGCTCACAGGACAGAAGCACAGATACGCAGTATTTT
CDR3 protein: CASSQDRSTDTQYF

CDR3 length: 16
D gene: TRBD1
V gene: TRBV28
J gene: TRBJ1-4
clone size: NA
CDR3 DNA: TGTGCCAGCAAGCAAGGGACAGGTCGTACTAATGAAAAACTGTTTTTT
CDR3 protein: CASKQGTGRTNEKLFF

CDR3 length: 13
D gene: NA
V gene: TRBV2
J gene: TRBJ1-4
clone size: NA
CDR3 DNA: TGTGCCAGCAGTGTCAGACAGTATGAAAAACTGTTTTTT
CDR3 protein: CASSVRQYEKLFF

CDR3 length: 16
D gene: NA
V gene: TRBV14
J gene: TRBJ2-1
clone size: NA
CDR3 DNA: TGTGCCAGCAGCCAAGCCGGACAGACAAGCTACAATGAGCAGTTCTTC
CDR3 protein: CASSQAGQTSYNEQFF

CDR3 length: 12
D gene: TRBD1
V gene: TRBV19
J gene: TRBJ1-1
clone size: NA
CDR3 DNA: TGTGCCAGCGGGACAGCGAACACTGAAGCTTTCTTT
CDR3 protein: CASGTANTEAFF

CDR3 length: 14
D gene: NA
V gene: TRBV6-4
J gene: TRBJ2-7
clone size: NA
CDR3 DNA: TGTGCCAGCAGTGACTCCCCGAGGACGGGGGAGCAGTACTTC
CDR3 protein: CASSDSPRTGEQYF

CDR3 length: 12
D gene: NA
V gene: TRBV6-5
J gene: TRBJ1-1
clone size: NA
CDR3 DNA: TGTGCCAGCAGTTACTACCCGGGTGAAGCTTTCTTT
CDR3 protein: CASSYYPGEAFF

CDR3 length: 17
D gene: TRBD1
V gene: TRBV7-9
J gene: TRBJ1-1
clone size: once
CDR3 DNA: TGTGCCAGCAGCTTAGGAGAGACAGGGCGATTGAACACTGAAGCTTTCTTT
CDR3 protein: CASSLGETGRLNTEAFF

CDR3 length: 15
D gene: TRBD1
V gene: TRBV28
J gene: TRBJ1-5
clone size: NA
CDR3 DNA: TGTGCCAGCAGTCACCCGGACAGGGGAAATCAGCCCCAGCATTTT
CDR3 protein: CASSHPDRGNQPQHF

CDR3 length: 15
D gene: NA
V gene: TRBV6-5
J gene: TRBJ2-7
clone size: NA
CDR3 DNA: TGTGCCAGCAGTATTGGTCCACCTGGGGCTTACGAGCAGTACTTC
CDR3 protein: CASSIGPPGAYEQYF